A single T cell receptor (beta chain) is shown here with its context. In the original processing: It was from reference gene primer amplification that nucleated cell counts were estimated. This table comes from immunoSEQ multiplex PCR, and its TCRdb copy is limited to in-frame clones, with some not included. For V, J and clone size, that table is used; D and trimming come from the DNA. This table holds about 40,000 clones, over 80% found once. The sample comes from a study of blood T cell repertoires in COVID-19. Overall study context: The United States, Italy and Spain supplied acute and convalescent COVID-19 samples. PBMCs, B-cell-depleted T cells, or T cells provided the cDNA or gDNA that made up the material.

This CDR3 is 14 amino acids long. The V gene's germline CDR1 is MDHEN and CDR2 SYDVKM. V was pared by 6 bases and J by 7 bases, with 18 bases between. The sequenced sample was peripheral blood. The J gene is TRBJ2-5, the V gene TRBV28; D is perhaps TRBD1 (6 bases). The receptor comes from a woman in her twenties or thirties in a cohort sampled during active COVID-19. CDR3 coding DNA: TGTGCCAGCAGCCCTAGAGGGGGTGTGGGGACCCAGTACTTC. It encodes CASSPRGGVGTQYF.